This T cell receptor (beta chain) came from a study of breast tumors, draining lymph nodes, adjacent tissues. Samples came from axillary lymph nodes draining the breast cancer. Only a few counts were recorded for this clonotype. TCRdb reanalysed the multiplex PCR reads using MiXCR and keeps one entry per CDR3 protein. The sample shows nearly 200,000 distinct CDR3 sequences, 31% of them seen only once. The CDR3 is 15 residues long. CDR1 and CDR2 from the germline V gene are SGDLS and YYNGEE. J was trimmed by 7 bases and V by 4 bases; bases with no gene match: 11. The receptor's source is a female donor with breast cancer. Some clones in this sample may be carry-over from other donors' samples. The chain couples TRBV9 to TRBJ2-4; 7 nucleotides line up with TRBD2. Sequences were obtained from axillary lymph node tissue. The CDR3 DNA follows: TGTGCCAGCAGCCCTCGGGACTGGGAGGGGAACATTCAGTACTTC. Translation: CASSPRDWEGNIQYF.